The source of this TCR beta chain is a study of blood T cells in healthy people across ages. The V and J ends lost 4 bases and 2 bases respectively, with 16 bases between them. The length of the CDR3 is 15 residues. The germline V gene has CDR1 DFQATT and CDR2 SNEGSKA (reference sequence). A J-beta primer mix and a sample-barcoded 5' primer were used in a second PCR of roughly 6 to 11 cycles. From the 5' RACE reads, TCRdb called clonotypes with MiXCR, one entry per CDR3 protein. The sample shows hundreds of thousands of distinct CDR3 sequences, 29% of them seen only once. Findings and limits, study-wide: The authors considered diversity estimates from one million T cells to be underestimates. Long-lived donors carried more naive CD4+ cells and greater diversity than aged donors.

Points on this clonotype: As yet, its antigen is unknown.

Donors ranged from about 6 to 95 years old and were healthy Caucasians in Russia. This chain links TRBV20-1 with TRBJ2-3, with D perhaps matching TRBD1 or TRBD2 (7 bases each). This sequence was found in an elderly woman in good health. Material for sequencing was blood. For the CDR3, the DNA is TGCAGTGCTAAAGTCCAGGGGGGGAACACAGATACGCAGTATTTT. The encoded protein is CSAKVQGGNTDTQYF.